This TCR beta chain is drawn from a study of T-cell memory formation after mild COVID-19. General observations from the study: Later expanders leaned CD4+, whereas clones that contracted between day 15 and 85 were balanced CD4/CD8.

The germline gives CDR1 MGHRA, CDR2 YSYEKL. The CDR3 is 17 residues long. V dropped 5 bases and J dropped 5 bases, with 24 bases sitting between them. Libraries for TCRalpha and TCRbeta carried sample barcodes and unique molecular identifiers via 5'RACE. MiXCR was run by TCRdb on the 5' RACE reads, yielding one entry per CDR3 protein. The data contain under 400,000 distinct CDR3 sequences, 25% to 30% of them seen just once; the ten biggest clones take up approximately 15%. A word on this clonotype: Its cognate antigen is unknown.

The source of this sequence is an adult woman who had mild COVID-19 (a few samples of this study predate the infection). Cell type and time point are not known. The source material was PBMCs or a T cell subset sorted from them (not recorded which). V usage is TRBV4-1 and J usage is TRBJ1-1, with a possible D match to TRBD1 (5 bases). The CDR3 DNA is TGCGCCAGCAGCTACGACTTTGGAGGGACTTCAGGGACTGAAGCTTTCTTT. Translated, it gives CASSYDFGGTSGTEAFF.